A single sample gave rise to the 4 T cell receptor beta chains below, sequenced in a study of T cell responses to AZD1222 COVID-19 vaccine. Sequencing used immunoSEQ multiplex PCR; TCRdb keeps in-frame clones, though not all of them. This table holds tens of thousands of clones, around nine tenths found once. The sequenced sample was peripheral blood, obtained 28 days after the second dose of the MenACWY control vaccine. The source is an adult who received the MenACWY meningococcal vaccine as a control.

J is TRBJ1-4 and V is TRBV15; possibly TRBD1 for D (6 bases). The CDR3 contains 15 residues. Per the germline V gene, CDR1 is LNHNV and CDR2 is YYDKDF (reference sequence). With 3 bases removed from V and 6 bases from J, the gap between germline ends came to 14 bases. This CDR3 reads CATSSRQESHEKLFF. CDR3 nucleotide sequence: TGTGCCACCAGCAGTAGACAGGAAAGTCATGAAAAACTGTTTTTT.

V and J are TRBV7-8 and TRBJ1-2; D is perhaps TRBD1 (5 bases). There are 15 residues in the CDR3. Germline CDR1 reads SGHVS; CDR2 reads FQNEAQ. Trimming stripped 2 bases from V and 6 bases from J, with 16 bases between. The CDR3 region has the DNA TGTGCCAGCAGCTTATCCGTCCGCAGGGAGGATGGCTACACCTTC. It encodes CASSLSVRREDGYTF.

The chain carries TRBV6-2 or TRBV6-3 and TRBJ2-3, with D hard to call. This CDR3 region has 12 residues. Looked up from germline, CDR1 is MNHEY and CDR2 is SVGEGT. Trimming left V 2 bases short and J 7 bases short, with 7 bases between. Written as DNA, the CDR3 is TGTGCCAGCAGTTACGGCGACAATACGCAGTATTTT. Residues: CASSYGDNTQYF.

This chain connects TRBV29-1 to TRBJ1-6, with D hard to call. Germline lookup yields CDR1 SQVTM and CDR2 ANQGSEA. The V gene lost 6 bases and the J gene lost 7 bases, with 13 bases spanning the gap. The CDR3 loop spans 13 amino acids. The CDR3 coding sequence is TGCAGCGTCCAGCCGGACGGGAATTCACCCCTCCACTTT. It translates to CSVQPDGNSPLHF.